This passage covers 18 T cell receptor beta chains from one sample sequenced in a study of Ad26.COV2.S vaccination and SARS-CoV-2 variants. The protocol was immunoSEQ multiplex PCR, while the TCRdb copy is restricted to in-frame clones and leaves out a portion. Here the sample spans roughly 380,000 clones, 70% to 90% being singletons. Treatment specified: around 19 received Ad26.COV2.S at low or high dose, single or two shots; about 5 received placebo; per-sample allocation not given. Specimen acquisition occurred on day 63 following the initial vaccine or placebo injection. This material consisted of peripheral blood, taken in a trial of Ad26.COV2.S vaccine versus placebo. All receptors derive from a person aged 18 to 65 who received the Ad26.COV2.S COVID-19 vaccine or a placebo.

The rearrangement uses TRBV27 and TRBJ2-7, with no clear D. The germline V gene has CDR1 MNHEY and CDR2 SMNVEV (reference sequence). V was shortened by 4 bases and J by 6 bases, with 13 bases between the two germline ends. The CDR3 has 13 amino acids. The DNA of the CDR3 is TGTGCCAGCAGTTGGGGTTTAAGGAGCGAGCAGTACTTC. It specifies CASSWGLRSEQYF.

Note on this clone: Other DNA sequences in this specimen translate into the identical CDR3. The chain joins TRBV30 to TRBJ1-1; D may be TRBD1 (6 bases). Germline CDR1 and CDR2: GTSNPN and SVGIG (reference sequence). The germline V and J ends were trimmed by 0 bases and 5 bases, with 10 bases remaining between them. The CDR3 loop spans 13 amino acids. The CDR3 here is CAWSVLRGTEAFF. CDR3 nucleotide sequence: TGTGCCTGGAGTGTACTAAGGGGGACTGAAGCTTTCTTT.

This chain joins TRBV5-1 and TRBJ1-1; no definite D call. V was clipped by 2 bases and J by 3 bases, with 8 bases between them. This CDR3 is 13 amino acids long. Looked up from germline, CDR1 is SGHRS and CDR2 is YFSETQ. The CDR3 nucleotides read TGCGCCAGCAGCTTTTCCGGGGACACTGAAGCTTTCTTT. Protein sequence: CASSFSGDTEAFF.

CDR3 sequence: CSVESSGGPVGEQFF. The CDR3 DNA reads TGCAGCGTTGAATCCAGCGGGGGGCCGGTCGGTGAGCAGTTCTTC. The chain carries TRBV29-1 and TRBJ2-1; TRBD2 aligns across 9 bases. The germline V gene encodes CDR1 SQVTM and CDR2 ANQGSEA. This CDR3 has 15 residues. V shed 2 bases, J shed 9 bases, and the junction held 11 bases outside the gene matches.

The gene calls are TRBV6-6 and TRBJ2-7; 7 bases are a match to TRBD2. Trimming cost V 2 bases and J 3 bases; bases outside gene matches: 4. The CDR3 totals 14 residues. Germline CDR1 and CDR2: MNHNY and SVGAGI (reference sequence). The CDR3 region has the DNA TGTGCCAGCAGTTACAGCGGGACCTACTACGAGCAGTACTTC. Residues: CASSYSGTYYEQYF.

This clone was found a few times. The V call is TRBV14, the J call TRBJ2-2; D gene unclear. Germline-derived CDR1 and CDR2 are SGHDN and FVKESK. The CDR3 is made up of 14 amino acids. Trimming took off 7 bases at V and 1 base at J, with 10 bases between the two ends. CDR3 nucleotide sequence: TGTGCCAGCACCGGCTCAGAGAACACCGGGGAGCTGTTTTTT. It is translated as CASTGSENTGELFF.

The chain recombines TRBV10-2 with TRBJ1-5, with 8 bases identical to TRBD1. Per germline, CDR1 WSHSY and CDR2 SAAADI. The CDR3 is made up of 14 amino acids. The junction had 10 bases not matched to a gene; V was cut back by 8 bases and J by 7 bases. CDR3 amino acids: CASSYGQGGQPQHF. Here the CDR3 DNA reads TGCGCCAGCTCATACGGACAGGGAGGACAGCCCCAGCATTTT.

CDR3 residues: CASSQGLSRGRETQYF. In DNA, the CDR3 is TGTGCCAGCAGCCAAGGGTTGAGCAGGGGACGAGAGACCCAGTACTTC. This rearrangement joins TRBV14 to TRBJ2-5, with D possibly matching TRBD1 (6 bases). This CDR3 contains 16 residues. Germline CDR1 and CDR2: SGHDN and FVKESK. Between the trimmed V and J ends, which lost 1 base and 4 bases, there was a span of 16 bases.

CDR3 DNA sequence: TGTGCCAGCAGCCCGGACAGGGGAAGCCACGAGCAGTACTTC. This encodes CASSPDRGSHEQYF. This chain links TRBV7-9 with TRBJ2-7, with 9 bases that match TRBD1. The ends lost 5 bases at V and 5 bases at J; junction bases unmatched: 7. The CDR3 is 14 amino acids. Germline V gives CDR1 SEHNR, CDR2 FQNEAQ (reference sequence).

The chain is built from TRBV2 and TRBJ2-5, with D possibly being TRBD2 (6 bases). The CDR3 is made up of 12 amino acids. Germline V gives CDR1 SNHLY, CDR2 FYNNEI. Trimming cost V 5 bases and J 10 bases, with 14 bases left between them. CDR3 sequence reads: CASSSREQSQYF. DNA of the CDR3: TGTGCCAGCAGTTCCCGGGAGCAGAGCCAGTACTTC.

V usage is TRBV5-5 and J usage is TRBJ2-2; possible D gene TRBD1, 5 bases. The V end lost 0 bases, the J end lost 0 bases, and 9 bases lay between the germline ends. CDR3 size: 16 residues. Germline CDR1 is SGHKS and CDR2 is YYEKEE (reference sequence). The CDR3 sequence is CASSLEGASNTGELFF. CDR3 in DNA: TGTGCCAGCAGCTTGGAAGGGGCCTCGAACACCGGGGAGCTGTTTTTT.

As DNA, the CDR3 is TGCGCCAGCAGCTTGGTCCCCGAGGGGGGCACTGAAGCTTTCTTT. Protein sequence: CASSLVPEGGTEAFF. The chain carries TRBV5-1 and TRBJ1-1, with TRBD1 as a possible D gene (6 bases). V lost 0 bases and J 4 bases, leaving 13 bases between the germline ends. CDR1 and CDR2 from the germline V gene are SGHRS and YFSETQ. The CDR3 has 15 amino acids.

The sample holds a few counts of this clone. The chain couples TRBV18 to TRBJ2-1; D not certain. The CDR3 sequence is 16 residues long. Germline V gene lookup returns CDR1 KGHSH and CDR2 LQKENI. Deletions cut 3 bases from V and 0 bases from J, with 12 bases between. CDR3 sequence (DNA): TGTGCCAGCTCACCGAGTCTGCTCGTCTCCTACAATGAGCAGTTCTTC. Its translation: CASSPSLLVSYNEQFF.

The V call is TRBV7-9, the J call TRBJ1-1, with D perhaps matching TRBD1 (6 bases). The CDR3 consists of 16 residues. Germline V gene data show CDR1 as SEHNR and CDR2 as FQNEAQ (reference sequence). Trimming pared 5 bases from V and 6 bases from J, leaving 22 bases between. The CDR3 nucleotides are TGTGCCAGCAGCCCACCCACCGGGGGGGCGGGGGCTGAAGCTTTCTTT. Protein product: CASSPPTGGAGAEAFF.

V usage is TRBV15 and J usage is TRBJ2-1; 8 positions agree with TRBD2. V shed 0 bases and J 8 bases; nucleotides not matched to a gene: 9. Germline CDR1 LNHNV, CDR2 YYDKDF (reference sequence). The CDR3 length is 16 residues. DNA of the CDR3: TGTGCCACCAGCAGAGAGACTAGCGTGGCCTCCTATGAGCAGTTCTTC. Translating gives CATSRETSVASYEQFF. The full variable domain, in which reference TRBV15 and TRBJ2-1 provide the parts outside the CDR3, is DAMVIQNPRYQVTQFGKPVTLSCSQTLNHNVMYWYQQKSSQAPKLLFHYYDKDFNNEADTPDNFQSRRPNTSFCFLDIRSPGLGDTAMYLCATSRETSVASYEQFFGPGTRLTVL.

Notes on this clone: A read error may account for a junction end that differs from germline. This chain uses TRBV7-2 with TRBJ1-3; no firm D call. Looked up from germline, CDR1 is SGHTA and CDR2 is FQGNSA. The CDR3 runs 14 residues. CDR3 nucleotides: TGTGCCAGCAACTTAGGGTACCTGGGAAACACCATATATTTT. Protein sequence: CASNLGYLGNTIYF.

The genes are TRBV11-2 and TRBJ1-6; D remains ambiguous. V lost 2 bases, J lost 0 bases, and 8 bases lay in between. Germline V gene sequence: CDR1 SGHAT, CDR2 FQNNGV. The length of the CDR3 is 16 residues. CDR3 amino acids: CASSLLTRSYNSPLHF. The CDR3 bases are TGTGCCAGCAGCTTATTAACACGCTCCTATAATTCACCCCTCCACTTT.

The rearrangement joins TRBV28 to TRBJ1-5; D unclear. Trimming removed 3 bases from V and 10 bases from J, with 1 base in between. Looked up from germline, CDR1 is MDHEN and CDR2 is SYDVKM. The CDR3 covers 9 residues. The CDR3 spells CASSFPQHF. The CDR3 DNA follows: TGTGCCAGCAGTTTCCCCCAGCATTTT.